This T cell receptor (beta chain) is from a study of CD8+CD57+ T cells in acquired aplastic anemia. Overall study context: Sorted CD4+ and CD8+ cells gave a mean 3.2 ug DNA, range 0.2 to 27.4 ug. Reads per healthy sample averaged about 10.8 million (CD4+) and under 13 million (CD8+).

This CDR3 has 17 amino acids. Trimming shortened V by 2 bases and J by 5 bases, and 19 bases separated the two germline ends. Study conclusions and caveats: Patients were compared with controls for CD8+ Simpson's diversity, and no significant difference emerged. In common between the patients and the controls were more than 25 CD8+ CDR3 sequences.

For CDR3 and TCR beta VDJ profiling, genomic DNA was the template used. TCRdb reprocessed the reads with MiXCR, giving one entry per CDR3 protein. The data show around 170,000 distinct CDR3 sequences, about 47% seen once. About this clonotype itself: Its matching antigen is unknown.

This TCR was sampled from a human donor in good health. Sequenced material: sorted CD4+, CD8+, or CD8+CD57+ T cells (not recorded which) from PBMCs. The chain has TRBV12-3 or TRBV12-4 and TRBJ1-5; D is ambiguous. CDR3 in DNA: TGTGCCAGCAGTTTATCCCCGTCCCGTGAGGGTGATCAGCCCCAGCATTTT. This codes for CASSLSPSREGDQPQHF.